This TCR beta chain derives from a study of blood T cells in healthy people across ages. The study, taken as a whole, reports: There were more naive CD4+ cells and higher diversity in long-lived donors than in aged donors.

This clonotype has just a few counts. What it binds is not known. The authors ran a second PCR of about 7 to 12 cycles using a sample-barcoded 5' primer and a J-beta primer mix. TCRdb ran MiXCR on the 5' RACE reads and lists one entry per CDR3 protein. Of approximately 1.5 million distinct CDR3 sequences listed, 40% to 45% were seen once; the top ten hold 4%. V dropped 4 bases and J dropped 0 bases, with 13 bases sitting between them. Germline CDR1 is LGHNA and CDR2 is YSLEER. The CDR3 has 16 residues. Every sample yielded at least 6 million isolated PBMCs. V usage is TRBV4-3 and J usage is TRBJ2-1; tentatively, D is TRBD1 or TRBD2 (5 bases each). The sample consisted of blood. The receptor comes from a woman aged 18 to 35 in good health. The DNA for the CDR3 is TGCGCCAGCAGCCGAGTGAGGGGCAGCTCCTACAATGAGCAGTTCTTC. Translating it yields CASSRVRGSSYNEQFF.